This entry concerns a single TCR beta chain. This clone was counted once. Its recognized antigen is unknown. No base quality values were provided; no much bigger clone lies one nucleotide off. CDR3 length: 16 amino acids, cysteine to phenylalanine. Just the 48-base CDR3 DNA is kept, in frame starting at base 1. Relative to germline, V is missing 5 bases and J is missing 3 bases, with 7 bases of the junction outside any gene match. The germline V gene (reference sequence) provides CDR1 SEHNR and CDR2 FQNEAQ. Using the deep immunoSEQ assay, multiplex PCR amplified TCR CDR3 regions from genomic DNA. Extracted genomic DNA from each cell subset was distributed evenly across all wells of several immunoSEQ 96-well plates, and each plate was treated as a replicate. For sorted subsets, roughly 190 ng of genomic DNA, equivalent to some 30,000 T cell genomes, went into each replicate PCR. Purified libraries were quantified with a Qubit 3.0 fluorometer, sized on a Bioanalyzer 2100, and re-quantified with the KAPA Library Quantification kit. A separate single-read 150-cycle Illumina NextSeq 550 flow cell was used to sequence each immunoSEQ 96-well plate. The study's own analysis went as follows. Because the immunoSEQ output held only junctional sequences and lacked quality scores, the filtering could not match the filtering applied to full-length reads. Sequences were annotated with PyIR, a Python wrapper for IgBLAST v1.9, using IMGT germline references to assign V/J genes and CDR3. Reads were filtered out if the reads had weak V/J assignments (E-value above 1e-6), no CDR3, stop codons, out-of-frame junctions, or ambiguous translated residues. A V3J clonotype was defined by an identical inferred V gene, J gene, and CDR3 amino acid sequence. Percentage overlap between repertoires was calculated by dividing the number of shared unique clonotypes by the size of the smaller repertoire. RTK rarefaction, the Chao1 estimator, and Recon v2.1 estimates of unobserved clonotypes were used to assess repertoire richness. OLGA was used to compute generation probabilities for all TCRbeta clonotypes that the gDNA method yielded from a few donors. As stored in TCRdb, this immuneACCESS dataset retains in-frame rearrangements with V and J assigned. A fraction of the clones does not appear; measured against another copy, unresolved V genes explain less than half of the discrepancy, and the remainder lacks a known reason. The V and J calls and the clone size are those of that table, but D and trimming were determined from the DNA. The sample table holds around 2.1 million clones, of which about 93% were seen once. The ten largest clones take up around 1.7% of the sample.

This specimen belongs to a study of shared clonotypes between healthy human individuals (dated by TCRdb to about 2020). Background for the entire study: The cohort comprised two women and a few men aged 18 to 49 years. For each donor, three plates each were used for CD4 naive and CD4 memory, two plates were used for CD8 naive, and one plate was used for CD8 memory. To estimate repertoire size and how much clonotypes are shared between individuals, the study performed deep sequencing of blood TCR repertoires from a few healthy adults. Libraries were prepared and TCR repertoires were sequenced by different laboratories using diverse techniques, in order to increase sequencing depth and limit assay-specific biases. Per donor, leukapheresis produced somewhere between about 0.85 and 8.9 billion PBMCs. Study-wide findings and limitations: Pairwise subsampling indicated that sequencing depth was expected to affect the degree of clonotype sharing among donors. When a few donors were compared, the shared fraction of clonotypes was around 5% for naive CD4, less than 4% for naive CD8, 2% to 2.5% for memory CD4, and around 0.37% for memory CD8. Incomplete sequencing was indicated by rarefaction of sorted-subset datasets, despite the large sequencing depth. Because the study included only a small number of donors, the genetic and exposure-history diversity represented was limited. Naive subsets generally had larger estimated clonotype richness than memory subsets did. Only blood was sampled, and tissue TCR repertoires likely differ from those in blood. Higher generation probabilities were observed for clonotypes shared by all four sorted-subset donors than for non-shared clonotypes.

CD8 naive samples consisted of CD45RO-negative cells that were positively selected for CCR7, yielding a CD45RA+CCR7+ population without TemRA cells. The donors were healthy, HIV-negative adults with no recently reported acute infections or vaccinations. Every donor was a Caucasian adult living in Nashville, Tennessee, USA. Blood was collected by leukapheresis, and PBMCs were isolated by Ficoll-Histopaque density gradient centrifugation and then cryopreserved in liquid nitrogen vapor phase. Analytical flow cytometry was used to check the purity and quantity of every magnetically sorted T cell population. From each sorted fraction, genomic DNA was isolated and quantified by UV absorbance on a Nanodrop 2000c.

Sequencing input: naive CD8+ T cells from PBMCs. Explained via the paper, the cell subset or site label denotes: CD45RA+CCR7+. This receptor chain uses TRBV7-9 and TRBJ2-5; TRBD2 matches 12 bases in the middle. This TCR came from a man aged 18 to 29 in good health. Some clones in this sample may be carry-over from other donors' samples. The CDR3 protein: CASSTTSGSGKETQYF. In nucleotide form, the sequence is TGTGCCAGCAGCACGACTAGCGGGAGTGGGAAAGAGACCCAGTACTTC.